This record concerns one T cell receptor beta chain sequence. The germline gene is not matched at one end of the junction; a read error may be the cause. Assay used: immunoSEQ multiplex PCR; TCRdb lists only in-frame clones, some missing. Of about 95,000 clones listed, 88% are singletons. The sample originates from a study of control samples from healthy donors and cancer patients. This TCR was sampled from a woman in her 70s in good health. Sequencing used blood.

The CDR3 sequence: CVSSSGGDYGYTF. The CDR3 DNA sequence: TGCGTCAGCAGTTCAGGGGGCGACTATGGCTACACCTTC. V gene TRBV5-1 combines with J gene TRBJ1-2; TRBD1 aligns across 8 bases. Germline V gives CDR1 SGHRS, CDR2 YFSETQ. The CDR3 extends over 13 amino acids.